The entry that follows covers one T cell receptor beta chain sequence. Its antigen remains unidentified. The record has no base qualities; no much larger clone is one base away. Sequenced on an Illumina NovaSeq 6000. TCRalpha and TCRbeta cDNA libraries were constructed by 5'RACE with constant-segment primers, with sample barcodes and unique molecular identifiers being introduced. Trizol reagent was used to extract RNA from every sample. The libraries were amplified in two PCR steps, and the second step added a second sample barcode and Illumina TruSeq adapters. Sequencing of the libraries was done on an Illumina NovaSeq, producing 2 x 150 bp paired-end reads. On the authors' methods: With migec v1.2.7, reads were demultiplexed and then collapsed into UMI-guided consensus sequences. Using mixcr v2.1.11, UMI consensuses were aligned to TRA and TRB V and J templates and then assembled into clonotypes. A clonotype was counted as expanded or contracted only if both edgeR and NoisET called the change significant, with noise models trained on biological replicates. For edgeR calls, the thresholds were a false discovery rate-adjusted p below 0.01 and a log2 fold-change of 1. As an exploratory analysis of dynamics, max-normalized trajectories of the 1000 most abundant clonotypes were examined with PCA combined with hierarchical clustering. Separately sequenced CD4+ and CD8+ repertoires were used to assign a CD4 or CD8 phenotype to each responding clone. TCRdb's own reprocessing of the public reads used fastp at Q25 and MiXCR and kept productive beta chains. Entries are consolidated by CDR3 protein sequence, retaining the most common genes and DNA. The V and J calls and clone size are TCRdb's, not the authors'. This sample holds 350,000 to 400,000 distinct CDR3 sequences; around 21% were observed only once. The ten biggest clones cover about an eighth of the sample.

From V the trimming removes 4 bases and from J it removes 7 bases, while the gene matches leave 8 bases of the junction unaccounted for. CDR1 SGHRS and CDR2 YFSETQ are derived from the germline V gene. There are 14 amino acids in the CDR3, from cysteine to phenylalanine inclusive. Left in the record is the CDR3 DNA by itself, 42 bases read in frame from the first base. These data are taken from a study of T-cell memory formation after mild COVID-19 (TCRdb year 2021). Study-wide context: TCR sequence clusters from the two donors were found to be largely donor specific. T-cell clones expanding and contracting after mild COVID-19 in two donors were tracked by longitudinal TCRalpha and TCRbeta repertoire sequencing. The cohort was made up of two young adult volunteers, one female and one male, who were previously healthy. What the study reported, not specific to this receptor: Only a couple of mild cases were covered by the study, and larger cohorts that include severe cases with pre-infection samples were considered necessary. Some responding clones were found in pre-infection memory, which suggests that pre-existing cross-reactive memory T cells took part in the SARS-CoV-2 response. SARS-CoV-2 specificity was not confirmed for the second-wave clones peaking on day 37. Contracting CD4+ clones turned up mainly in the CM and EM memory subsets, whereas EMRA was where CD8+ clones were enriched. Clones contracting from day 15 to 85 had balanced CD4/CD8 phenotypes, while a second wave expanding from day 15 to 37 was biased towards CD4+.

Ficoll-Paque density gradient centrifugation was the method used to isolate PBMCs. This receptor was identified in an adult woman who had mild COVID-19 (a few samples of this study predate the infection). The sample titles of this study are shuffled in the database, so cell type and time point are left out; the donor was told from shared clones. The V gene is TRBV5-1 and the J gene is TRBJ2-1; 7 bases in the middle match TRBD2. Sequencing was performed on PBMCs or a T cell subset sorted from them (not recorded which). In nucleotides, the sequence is TGCGCCAGCAGCATAGCTAGCGGAGTGAATGAGCAGTTCTTC. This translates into CASSIASGVNEQFF.